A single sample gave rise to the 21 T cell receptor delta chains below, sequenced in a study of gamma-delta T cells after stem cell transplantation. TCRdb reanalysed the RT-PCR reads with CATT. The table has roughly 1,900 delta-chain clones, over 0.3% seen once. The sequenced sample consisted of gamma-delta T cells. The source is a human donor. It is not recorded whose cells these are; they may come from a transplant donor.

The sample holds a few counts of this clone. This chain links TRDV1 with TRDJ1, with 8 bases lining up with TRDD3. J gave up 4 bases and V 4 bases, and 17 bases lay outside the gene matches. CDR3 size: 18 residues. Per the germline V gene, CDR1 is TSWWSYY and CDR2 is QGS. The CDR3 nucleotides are TGTGCTCTTGGGGTACTAGGGACCTACTGGGGGGACCGCGATAAACTCATCTTT. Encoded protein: CALGVLGTYWGDRDKLIF.

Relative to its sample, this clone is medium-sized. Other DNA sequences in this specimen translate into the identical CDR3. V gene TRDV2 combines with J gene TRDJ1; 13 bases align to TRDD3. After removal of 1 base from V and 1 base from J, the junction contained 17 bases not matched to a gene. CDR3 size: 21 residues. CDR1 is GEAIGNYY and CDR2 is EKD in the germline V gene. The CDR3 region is CACDTVRGLGDTREVTDKLIF. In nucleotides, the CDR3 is TGTGCCTGTGACACGGTTCGAGGACTGGGGGATACGCGGGAAGTCACCGATAAACTCATCTTT.

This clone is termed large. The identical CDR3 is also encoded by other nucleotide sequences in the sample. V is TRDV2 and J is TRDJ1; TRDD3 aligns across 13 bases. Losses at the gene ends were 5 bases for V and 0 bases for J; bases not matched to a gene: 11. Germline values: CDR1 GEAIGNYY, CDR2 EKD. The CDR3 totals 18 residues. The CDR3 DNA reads TGTGCCTGTGCTGAACTGGGGGATACGGGGGTGTACACCGATAAACTCATCTTT. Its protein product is CACAELGDTGVYTDKLIF.

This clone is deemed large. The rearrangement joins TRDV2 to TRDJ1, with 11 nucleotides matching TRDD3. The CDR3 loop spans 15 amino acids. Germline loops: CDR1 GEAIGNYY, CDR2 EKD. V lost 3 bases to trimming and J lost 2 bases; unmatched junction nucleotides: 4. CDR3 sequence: CACDPLGDRTDKLIF. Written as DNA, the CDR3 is TGTGCCTGTGACCCACTGGGGGATAGGACCGATAAACTCATCTTT.

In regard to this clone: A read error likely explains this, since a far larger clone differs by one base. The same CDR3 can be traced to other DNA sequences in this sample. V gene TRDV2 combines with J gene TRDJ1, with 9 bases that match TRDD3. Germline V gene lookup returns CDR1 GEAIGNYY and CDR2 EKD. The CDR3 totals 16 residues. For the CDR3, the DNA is TGTGCCTGTGACACTCTGACTGGGGGACACACCGATAAACTCATCTTC. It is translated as CACDTLTGGHTDKLIF.

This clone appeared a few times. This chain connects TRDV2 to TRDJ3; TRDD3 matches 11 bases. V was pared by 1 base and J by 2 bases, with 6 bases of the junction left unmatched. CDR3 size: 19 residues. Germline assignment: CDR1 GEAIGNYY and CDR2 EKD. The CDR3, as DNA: TGTGCCTGTGACACTCTGGGGGATACCCGAACCTGGGACACCCGACAGATGTTTTTC. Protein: CACDTLGDTRTWDTRQMFF.

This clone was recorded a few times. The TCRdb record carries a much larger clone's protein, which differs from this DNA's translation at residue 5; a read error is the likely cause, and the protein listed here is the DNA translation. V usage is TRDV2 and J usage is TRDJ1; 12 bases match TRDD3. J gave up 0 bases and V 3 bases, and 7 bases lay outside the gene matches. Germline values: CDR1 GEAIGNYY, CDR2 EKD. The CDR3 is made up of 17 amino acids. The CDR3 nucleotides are TGTGCCTGTGACCCACTGGGGGATACAGCAAACACCGATAAACTCATCTTT. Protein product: CACDPLGDTANTDKLIF.

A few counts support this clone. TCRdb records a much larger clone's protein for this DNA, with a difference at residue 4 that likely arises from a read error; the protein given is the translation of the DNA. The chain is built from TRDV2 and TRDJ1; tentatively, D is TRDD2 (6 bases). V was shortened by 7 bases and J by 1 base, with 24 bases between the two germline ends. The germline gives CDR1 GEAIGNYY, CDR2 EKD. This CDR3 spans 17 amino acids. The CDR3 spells CACGTVLPIASTDKLIF. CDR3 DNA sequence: TGTGCCTGCGGCACGGTCCTTCCCATTGCTTCCACCGATAAACTCATCTTT.

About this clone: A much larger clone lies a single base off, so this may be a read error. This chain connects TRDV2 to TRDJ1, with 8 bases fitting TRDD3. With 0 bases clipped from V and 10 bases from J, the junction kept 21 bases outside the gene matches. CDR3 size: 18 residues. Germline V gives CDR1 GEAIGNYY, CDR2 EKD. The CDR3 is CACDTVGRVGDPRRRLIF. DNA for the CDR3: TGTGCCTGTGACACCGTTGGCAGGGTGGGGGATCCCCGGAGAAGACTCATCTTT.

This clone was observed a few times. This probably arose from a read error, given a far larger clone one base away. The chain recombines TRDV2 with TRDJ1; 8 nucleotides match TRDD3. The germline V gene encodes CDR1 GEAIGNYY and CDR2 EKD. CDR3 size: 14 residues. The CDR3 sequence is CAGDKLGDSDKLIF. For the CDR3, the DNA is TGTGCCGGTGACAAGCTGGGGGACTCCGATAAACTCATCTTT.

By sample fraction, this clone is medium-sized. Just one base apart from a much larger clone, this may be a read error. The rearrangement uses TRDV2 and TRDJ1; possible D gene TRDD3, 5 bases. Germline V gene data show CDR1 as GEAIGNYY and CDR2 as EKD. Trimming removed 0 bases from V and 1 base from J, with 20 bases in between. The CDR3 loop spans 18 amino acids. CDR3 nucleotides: TGTGCCTGTGACACCGTCGGTACTGAGGGATTCTCCACCGATAAACTCATCTTT. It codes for CACDTVGTEGFSTDKLIF.

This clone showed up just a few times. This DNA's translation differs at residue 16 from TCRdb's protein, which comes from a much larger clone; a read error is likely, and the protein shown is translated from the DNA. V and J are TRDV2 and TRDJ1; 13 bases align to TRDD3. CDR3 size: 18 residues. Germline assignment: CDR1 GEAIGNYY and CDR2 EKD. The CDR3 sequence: CACDAWTGGYAANGKPIF. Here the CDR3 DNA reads TGTGCCTGTGACGCCTGGACTGGGGGATACGCTGCTAATGGTAAACCCATCTTT.

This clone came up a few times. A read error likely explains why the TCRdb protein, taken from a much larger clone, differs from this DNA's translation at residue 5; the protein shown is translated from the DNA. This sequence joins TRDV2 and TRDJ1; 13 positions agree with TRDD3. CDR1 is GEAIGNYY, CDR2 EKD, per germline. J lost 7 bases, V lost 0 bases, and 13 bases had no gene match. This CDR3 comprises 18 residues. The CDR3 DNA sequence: TGTGCCTGTGACACCTGGACTGGGGGATACGCTGCTAATGGTAAACTCATCTTT. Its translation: CACDTWTGGYAANGKLIF.

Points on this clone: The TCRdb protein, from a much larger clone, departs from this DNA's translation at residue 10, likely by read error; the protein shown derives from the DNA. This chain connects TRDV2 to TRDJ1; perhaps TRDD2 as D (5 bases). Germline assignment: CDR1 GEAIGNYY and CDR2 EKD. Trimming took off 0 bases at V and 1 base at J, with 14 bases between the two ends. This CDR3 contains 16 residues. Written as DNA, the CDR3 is TGTGCCTGTGACACCCTTACCCTTCAAAGCACCGATAAACTCATCTTT. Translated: CACDTLTLQSTDKLIF.

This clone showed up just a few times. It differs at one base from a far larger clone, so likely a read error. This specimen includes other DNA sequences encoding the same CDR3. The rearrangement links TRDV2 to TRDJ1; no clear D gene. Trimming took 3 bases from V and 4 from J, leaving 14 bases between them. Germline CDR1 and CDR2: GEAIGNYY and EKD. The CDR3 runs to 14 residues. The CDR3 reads CACDVLGHRDKLIF. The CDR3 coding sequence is TGTGCCTGTGACGTACTAGGGCACCGCGATAAACTCATCTTT.

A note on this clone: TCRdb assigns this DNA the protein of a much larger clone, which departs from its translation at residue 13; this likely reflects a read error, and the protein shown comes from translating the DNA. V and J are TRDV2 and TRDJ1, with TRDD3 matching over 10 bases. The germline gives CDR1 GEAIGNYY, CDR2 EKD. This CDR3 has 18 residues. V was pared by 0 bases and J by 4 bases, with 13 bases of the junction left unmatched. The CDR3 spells CACDTVVGGGYSRDKLIF. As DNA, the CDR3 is TGTGCCTGTGACACCGTCGTTGGTGGGGGATACAGCCGCGATAAACTCATCTTT.

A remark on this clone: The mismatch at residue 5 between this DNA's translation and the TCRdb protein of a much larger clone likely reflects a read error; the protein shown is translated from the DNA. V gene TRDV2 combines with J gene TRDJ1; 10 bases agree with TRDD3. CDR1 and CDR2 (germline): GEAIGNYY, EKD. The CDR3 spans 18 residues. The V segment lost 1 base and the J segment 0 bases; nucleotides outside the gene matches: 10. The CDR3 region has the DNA TGTGCCTGTGACACACTGGGGGATTACCCCAAAAACACCGATAAACTCATCTTT. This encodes CACDTLGDYPKNTDKLIF.

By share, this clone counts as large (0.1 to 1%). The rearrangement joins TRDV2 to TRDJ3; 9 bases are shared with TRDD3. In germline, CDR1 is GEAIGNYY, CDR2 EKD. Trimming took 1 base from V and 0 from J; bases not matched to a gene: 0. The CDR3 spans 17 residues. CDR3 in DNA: TGTGCCTGTGACACTGGGGGATACTCCTGGGACACCCGACAGATGTTTTTC. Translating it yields CACDTGGYSWDTRQMFF.

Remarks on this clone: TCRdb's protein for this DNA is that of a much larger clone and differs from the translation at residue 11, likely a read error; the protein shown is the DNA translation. The CDR3: CACDSVGYQEVYTDKLIF. The CDR3 DNA sequence: TGTGCCTGTGACTCTGTCGGCTATCAAGAGGTCTACACCGATAAACTCATCTTT. The chain has TRDV2 and TRDJ1; D unclear. In germline, CDR1 is GEAIGNYY, CDR2 EKD. This CDR3 is 18 amino acids long. V shed 3 bases and J shed 0 bases, with 22 bases lying between them.

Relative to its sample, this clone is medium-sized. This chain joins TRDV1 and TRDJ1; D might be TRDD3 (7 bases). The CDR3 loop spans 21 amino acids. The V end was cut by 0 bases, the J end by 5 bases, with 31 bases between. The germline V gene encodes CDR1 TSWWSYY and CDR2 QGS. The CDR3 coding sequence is TGTGCTCTTGGGGAACTCCAACCCGTCCTTCCACTTCTACTGGGGTCTGATAAACTCATCTTT. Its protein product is CALGELQPVLPLLLGSDKLIF.

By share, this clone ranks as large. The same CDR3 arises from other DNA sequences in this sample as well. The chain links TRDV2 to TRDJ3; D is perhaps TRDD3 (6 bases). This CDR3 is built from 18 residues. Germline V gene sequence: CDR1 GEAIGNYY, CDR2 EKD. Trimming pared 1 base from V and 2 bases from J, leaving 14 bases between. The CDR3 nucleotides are TGTGCCTGTGACACAGGAGGGATATGGGCCTGGGACACCCGACAGATGTTTTTC. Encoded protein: CACDTGGIWAWDTRQMFF.